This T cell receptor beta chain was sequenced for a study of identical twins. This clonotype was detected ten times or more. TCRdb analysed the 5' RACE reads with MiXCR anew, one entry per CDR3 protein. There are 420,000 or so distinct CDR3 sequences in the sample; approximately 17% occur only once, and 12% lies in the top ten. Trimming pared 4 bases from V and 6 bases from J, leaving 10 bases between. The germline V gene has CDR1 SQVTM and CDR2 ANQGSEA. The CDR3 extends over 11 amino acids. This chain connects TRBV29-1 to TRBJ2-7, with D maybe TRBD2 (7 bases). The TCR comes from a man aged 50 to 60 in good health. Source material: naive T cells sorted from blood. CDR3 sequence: CSVGGGGEQYF. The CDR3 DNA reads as TGCAGCGTTGGAGGGGGGGGCGAGCAGTACTTC.